This passage covers 28 T cell receptor beta chains from one sample sequenced in a study of cytomegalovirus exposure and HLA in healthy donors. PCR was performed using 60 Vbeta and 13 Jbeta primers. This table comes from immunoSEQ multiplex PCR, and its TCRdb copy is limited to in-frame clones, with some not included. The sample lists 150,000 to 200,000 clones; approximately 84% were seen once. The sample was PBMCs. Source of these receptors: a woman younger than 45 in good health and CMV-seropositive.

This chain links TRBV5-6 with TRBJ2-3, with no clear D. Germline CDR1 and CDR2: SGHDT and YYEEEE. The V end was cut by 2 bases, the J end by 3 bases, with 4 bases between. The CDR3 sequence is 12 residues long. CDR3: CASSFQTDTQYF. DNA for the CDR3: TGTGCCAGCAGCTTCCAGACAGATACGCAGTATTTT.

This clone was detected a few times. The chain combines TRBV19 with TRBJ1-5, with D possibly being TRBD1 (5 bases). The CDR3 sequence is 15 residues long. The germline V gene encodes CDR1 LNHDA and CDR2 SQIVND (reference sequence). V was shortened by 3 bases and J by 3 bases, with 12 bases between the two germline ends. This CDR3 reads CASSMADRLNQPQHF. The DNA of the CDR3 is TGTGCCAGTAGTATGGCCGACAGACTCAATCAGCCCCAGCATTTT.

The J gene is TRBJ2-4, the V gene TRBV28, with 9 bases fitting TRBD1. Germline V gene lookup returns CDR1 MDHEN and CDR2 SYDVKM. CDR3 length: 14 amino acids. After removal of 6 bases from V and 10 bases from J, the junction contained 10 bases not matched to a gene. In DNA form, the CDR3 reads TGTGCCAGCAGCCAGGGACAGGGAGTAGATATTCAGTACTTC. This sequence encodes CASSQGQGVDIQYF.

This clone was found a few times. The rearrangement uses TRBV6-1 and TRBJ2-1, with TRBD2 matching 9 bases. CDR1 and CDR2 (germline): MNHNS, SASEGT. Trimming removed 0 bases from V and 8 bases from J; junction bases left unmatched: 8. CDR3 size: 16 residues. The CDR3 region has the DNA TGTGCCAGCAGTGAAGCTGCTAGCGGGACTGGGGATGAGCAGTTCTTC. Translation: CASSEAASGTGDEQFF.

This clone was counted once. The chain joins TRBV6-5 to TRBJ1-2, with D possibly TRBD1 on 6 matching bases. The CDR3 covers 13 residues. Deletions cut 5 bases from V and 5 bases from J, with 12 bases between. Germline CDR1 MNHEY, CDR2 SVGAGI. CDR3 DNA: TGTGCCAGCAGTACGACAGGCGAGTATGGCTACACCTTC. This translates into CASSTTGEYGYTF.

The chain combines TRBV15 with TRBJ1-4; 9 bases line up with TRBD1. CDR3 length equals 14 residues. Germline V lookup: CDR1 LNHNV, CDR2 YYDKDF (reference sequence). Germline trimming cut 5 bases from V and 6 bases from J; bases unmatched to any gene: 4. CDR3 in DNA: TGTGCCACCAGCCGGGACAGGGTGGATGAAAAACTGTTTTTT. It encodes CATSRDRVDEKLFF.

V gene TRBV5-1 combines with J gene TRBJ2-2, with 9 bases fitting TRBD1. The CDR3 runs to 16 residues. V was pared by 3 bases and J by 5 bases, with 8 bases of the junction left unmatched. Germline-derived CDR1 and CDR2 are SGHRS and YFSETQ. The CDR3 DNA reads TGCGCCAGCAGCTGGACCGGGACAGGGTCGACCGGGGAGCTGTTTTTT. Protein sequence: CASSWTGTGSTGELFF. Together with reference TRBV5-1 and TRBJ2-2, the CDR3 gives the full variable domain: KAGVTQTPRYLIKTRGQQVTLSCSPISGHRSVSWYQQTPGQGLQFLFEYFSETQRNKGNFPGRFSGRQFSNSRSEMNVSTLELGDSALYLCASSWTGTGSTGELFFGEGSRLTVL.

The chain carries TRBV7-6 and TRBJ1-1; 7 positions agree with TRBD1. V trimming: 2 bases; J trimming: 1 base; junction bases outside the gene matches: 4. CDR3 length: 15 residues. CDR1 SGHVS and CDR2 FNYEAQ come from the germline V gene. The CDR3 DNA follows: TGTGCCAGCAGCTTAAACAGGGGAAAGAACACTGAAGCTTTCTTT. As protein: CASSLNRGKNTEAFF.

This clone was counted only a few times. This chain links TRBV2 with TRBJ2-2, with no clear D. Germline assignment: CDR1 SNHLY and CDR2 FYNNEI. Trimming took 2 bases from V and 5 from J, leaving 15 bases between them. The CDR3 loop spans 16 amino acids. In nucleotides, the CDR3 is TGTGCCAGCAGTGAATGGCCTAGTAGGCTTACCGGGGAGCTGTTTTTT. Translation gives CASSEWPSRLTGELFF.

The V and J genes are TRBV7-9 and TRBJ2-7; 10 bases fit TRBD1. Germline CDR1 reads SEHNR; CDR2 reads FQNEAQ (reference sequence). V gave up 4 bases and J gave up 2 bases; unmatched junction bases: 11. The CDR3 is 17 residues long. CDR3 region: CASSSHRDRGRTYEQYF. The CDR3 region has the DNA TGTGCCAGCAGCTCTCACCGGGACAGGGGAAGAACCTACGAGCAGTACTTC. Together with reference TRBV7-9 and TRBJ2-7, the CDR3 gives the full variable domain: DTGVSQNPRHKITKRGQNVTFRCDPISEHNRLYWYRQTLGQGPEFLTYFQNEAQLEKSRLLSDRFSAERPKGSFSTLEIQRTEQGDSAMYLCASSSHRDRGRTYEQYFGPGTRLTVT.

The chain employs TRBV6-6 and TRBJ1-2; D uncertain. The germline V gene has CDR1 MNHNY and CDR2 SVGAGI (reference sequence). V was shortened by 2 bases and J by 10 bases, with 8 bases between the two germline ends. The CDR3 sequence is 11 residues long. The CDR3 is CASSYNRYYTF. CDR3 coding DNA: TGTGCCAGCAGTTACAATCGGTACTACACCTTC.

The V and J genes are TRBV7-3 and TRBJ1-2, with a tentative D call TRBD1 (5 bases). The CDR3 length is 15 residues. The germline gives CDR1 SGHTA, CDR2 FQGTGA. Between the trimmed V and J ends, which lost 3 bases and 0 bases, there was a span of 11 bases. The CDR3 sequence: CASSLRGGPNYGYTF. DNA for the CDR3: TGTGCCAGCAGCTTGAGGGGAGGGCCTAACTATGGCTACACCTTC. The full variable domain, rest sourced from reference TRBV7-3 and TRBJ1-2, is GAGVSQTPSNKVTEKGKYVELRCDPISGHTALYWYRQSLGQGPEFLIYFQGTGAADDSGLPNDRFFAVRPEGSVSTLKIQRTERGDSAVYLCASSLRGGPNYGYTFGSGTRLTVV.

This chain joins TRBV28 and TRBJ2-7, with TRBD2 identical over 11 bases. V was pared by 6 bases and J by 3 bases, with 4 bases of the junction left unmatched. This CDR3 is 14 amino acids long. The germline V gene has CDR1 MDHEN and CDR2 SYDVKM. The CDR3 region is CASRTSGRYYEQYF. CDR3 nucleotides: TGTGCCAGCAGAACTAGCGGGAGATACTACGAGCAGTACTTC.

In nucleotides, the CDR3 is TGCGCCAGCAGCTTGACTGGACAGGAAGGGTACGAGCAGTACTTC. Its protein product is CASSLTGQEGYEQYF. This chain links TRBV5-1 with TRBJ2-7, with TRBD1 identical over 7 bases. V shed 1 base, J shed 4 bases, and the junction held 8 bases outside the gene matches. Germline CDR1 is SGHRS and CDR2 is YFSETQ. The CDR3 has 15 amino acids.

This clone was detected only a few times. The CDR3: CASSLSLAGGPDEQFF. The CDR3 nucleotides are TGTGCCAGCAGCTTATCCCTAGCGGGAGGGCCCGATGAGCAGTTCTTC. The genes are TRBV7-9 and TRBJ2-1; 12 bases line up with TRBD2. Germline V CDR1 and CDR2: SEHNR, FQNEAQ (reference sequence). V dropped 2 bases and J dropped 8; count of bases not matched to a gene: 7. This CDR3 spans 16 amino acids.

V usage is TRBV27 and J usage is TRBJ2-1, with D tentatively TRBD2 (6 bases). The V gene's germline CDR1 is MNHEY and CDR2 SMNVEV (reference sequence). The germline V and J ends were trimmed by 4 bases and 5 bases, with 12 bases remaining between them. The CDR3 consists of 14 residues. This CDR3 is CASSSLDYHNEQFF. The CDR3 nucleotides are TGTGCCAGCAGTTCCCTGGACTACCACAATGAGCAGTTCTTC.

The rearrangement uses TRBV7-8 and TRBJ1-2, with no clear D. The germline V gene encodes CDR1 SGHVS and CDR2 FQNEAQ. Trimming took 1 base from V and 3 from J, leaving 6 bases between them. The CDR3 is made up of 13 amino acids. CDR3 region: CASSLVGHYGYTF. In DNA, the CDR3 is TGTGCCAGCAGCTTAGTCGGTCACTATGGCTACACCTTC. The full variable domain, completed using reference TRBV7-8 and TRBJ1-2, is GAGVSQSPRYKVAKRGQDVALRCDPISGHVSLFWYQQALGQGPEFLTYFQNEAQLDKSGLPSDRFFAERPEGSVSTLKIQRTQQEDSAVYLCASSLVGHYGYTFGSGTRLTVV.

The genes are TRBV5-1 and TRBJ2-6, with 9 bases lining up with TRBD1. Germline V gene lookup returns CDR1 SGHRS and CDR2 YFSETQ. The CDR3 loop spans 17 amino acids. V dropped 6 bases and J dropped 0; count of bases not matched to a gene: 7. CDR3 coding DNA: TGCGCCAGCACCCCGGGACAGGGAAGCTCTGGGGCCAACGTCCTGACTTTC. It encodes CASTPGQGSSGANVLTF.

This chain links TRBV11-3 with TRBJ2-2; D is possibly TRBD1 (6 bases). The CDR3 is 16 residues long. CDR1 SGHNT and CDR2 YENEEA come from the germline V gene. V was clipped by 1 base and J by 0 bases, with 9 bases between them. The CDR3 here is CASSLGNRANTGELFF. For the CDR3, the DNA is TGTGCCAGCAGCTTAGGGAACAGGGCGAACACCGGGGAGCTGTTTTTT. The whole variable domain, filled in from reference TRBV11-3 and TRBJ2-2, reads EAGVVQSPRYKIIEKKQPVAFWCNPISGHNTLYWYLQNLGQGPELLIRYENEEAVDDSQLPKDRFSAERLKGVDSTLKIQPAELGDSAVYLCASSLGNRANTGELFFGEGSRLTVL.

This clone came up a few times. V gene TRBV2 combines with J gene TRBJ1-5; D possibly corresponds to TRBD1 (6 bases). V was pared by 6 bases and J by 4 bases, with 16 bases between. The germline V gene has CDR1 SNHLY and CDR2 FYNNEI. This CDR3 has 15 residues. The CDR3 spells CASSVWQGTNQPQHF. For the CDR3, the DNA is TGTGCCAGCAGCGTTTGGCAGGGGACAAATCAGCCCCAGCATTTT.

V usage is TRBV2 and J usage is TRBJ2-1; a weak D match, TRBD2 (5 bases). The germline gives CDR1 SNHLY, CDR2 FYNNEI. CDR3 size: 17 residues. Trimming removed 7 bases at V and 3 bases at J, with 22 bases between. CDR3 nucleotide sequence: TGTGCCAGCAAGAAATCTCCGGTGAGGGCCGTCTACAATGAGCAGTTCTTC. Amino acid sequence: CASKKSPVRAVYNEQFF.

Concerning this clone: Compared with germline, one end of the junction differs, possibly owing to a read error. The rearrangement joins TRBV7-9 to TRBJ1-2; D is possibly TRBD1 (5 bases). The germline V gene encodes CDR1 SEHNR and CDR2 FQNEAQ (reference sequence). This CDR3 is 16 amino acids long. This CDR3 is CSSSLDVEGLLGGYTF. CDR3 bases: TGTTCCAGCAGCTTAGACGTGGAGGGGCTTTTGGGTGGCTACACCTTC.

This clone came up a few times. This chain uses TRBV2 with TRBJ2-5; D is uncertain. Trimming left V 3 bases short and J 5 bases short, with 7 bases between. CDR3 length: 12 residues. Germline V lookup: CDR1 SNHLY, CDR2 FYNNEI. CDR3 region: CASSEFRETQYF. CDR3 sequence (DNA): TGTGCCAGCAGTGAGTTCCGGGAGACCCAGTACTTC.

The chain has TRBV5-1 and TRBJ2-2; TRBD2 matches at 8 bases. Trimming removed 4 bases from V and 7 bases from J; junction bases left unmatched: 9. The V gene's germline CDR1 is SGHRS and CDR2 YFSETQ. The length of the CDR3 is 15 residues. The CDR3 coding sequence is TGCGCCAGCAGCCCCCAAAGCGGGAGTAGCGGGGAGCTGTTTTTT. It translates to CASSPQSGSSGELFF.

The chain links TRBV28 to TRBJ1-4; the D gene is possibly TRBD1 (5 bases). Per the germline V gene, CDR1 is MDHEN and CDR2 is SYDVKM. The CDR3 spans 15 residues. V lost 8 bases to trimming and J lost 8 bases, with 21 bases between them. The CDR3 DNA is TGTGCCAGCGAGCTGGGAGGGGCGGGGGGGGAAAAACTGTTTTTT. Amino acids: CASELGGAGGEKLFF.

This clone has just a few counts. The CDR3 nucleotides are TGTGCCAGTCACACTAGCGGGGGGCTTAATGAGCAGTTCTTC. As protein: CASHTSGGLNEQFF. The chain uses TRBV6-5 and TRBJ2-1, with TRBD2 identical over 12 bases. The CDR3 is 14 amino acids. The V and J ends lost 9 bases and 7 bases, in that order; junction bases with no gene match: 7. Germline assignment: CDR1 MNHEY and CDR2 SVGAGI.

The V gene is TRBV9, the J gene TRBJ2-7; the match to TRBD2 covers 11 bases. Trimming took 0 bases from V and 1 from J; bases not matched to a gene: 6. CDR1 is SGDLS, CDR2 YYNGEE, per germline. The CDR3 has 17 residues. As DNA, the CDR3 is TGTGCCAGCAGCGTAGGCACTAGCGGGAGCGGGTCCTACGAGCAGTACTTC. As protein: CASSVGTSGSGSYEQYF.

This clone was counted only a few times. J is TRBJ1-1 and V is TRBV19; D is possibly TRBD1 (5 bases). This CDR3 comprises 12 residues. Germline V gene sequence: CDR1 LNHDA, CDR2 SQIVND (reference sequence). Trimming cost V 6 bases and J 7 bases, with 12 bases left between them. CDR3 nucleotide sequence: TGTGCCAGTAGCCAGGGCCGAGTTGAAGCTTTCTTT. Protein: CASSQGRVEAFF.